This T cell receptor (beta chain) was captured in a study of cytomegalovirus exposure and HLA in healthy donors. Study background: The study's early data release held some 85 million unique TCRs from HLA-typed donors.

Germline values: CDR1 MNHNY, CDR2 SVGAGI (reference sequence). V was clipped by 6 bases and J by 0 bases; unmatched bases: 5. This CDR3 region has 15 residues. Comments on this clone: No antigen is known for it.

The PCR used 60 Vbeta and 13 Jbeta primers. Sequencing used immunoSEQ multiplex PCR; TCRdb keeps in-frame clones, though not all of them. Here the sample spans about 160,000 clones, roughly 84% being singletons. Notes on the study in general: Most of the TCR beta V segments (in an earlier analysis) were productive either about 87% or about 30% of the time. The authors assumed roughly uniform sequencing depth across donors for presence/absence analyses.

Sample: PBMCs. This chain joins TRBV6-6 and TRBJ2-7, with 10 bases matching TRBD1. The sequence derives from a man aged 30 to 45 in good health and CMV-seronegative. In nucleotides, the CDR3 is TGTGCCAGCAGGGACAGGGGGTCTAGCTCCTACGAGCAGTACTTC. It translates to CASRDRGSSSYEQYF.